This passage covers 16 T cell receptor beta chains from one sample sequenced in a study of control samples from healthy donors and cancer patients. The assay was immunoSEQ multiplex PCR, and TCRdb's table has in-frame clones only and misses some. The table has some 110,000 clones, roughly 91% seen once. Sequencing was performed on blood. The receptors derive from a woman between 65 and 79 years old in good health.

The V call is TRBV2, the J call TRBJ2-7, with 8 positions matching TRBD1. CDR1 and CDR2 from the germline V gene are SNHLY and FYNNEI. This CDR3 comprises 17 residues. Trimming took 6 bases from V and 6 from J; bases not matched to a gene: 19. For the CDR3, the DNA is TGTGCCAGCAGCCTAAGCGTGTCCCAGGGGGCGCAGAGCGAGCAGTACTTC. This codes for CASSLSVSQGAQSEQYF.

CDR3 DNA sequence: TGCGCCAGCAGCTTGGGGCAGGGCAGGGCTGAAGCTTTCTTT. Its protein is CASSLGQGRAEAFF. The genes are TRBV5-1 and TRBJ1-1; TRBD1 might be the D (5 bases). Germline CDR1 and CDR2: SGHRS and YFSETQ. Trimming removed 0 bases from V and 6 bases from J, with 12 bases in between. This CDR3 is 14 amino acids long.

This clone was seen more than once but under ten times. This chain connects TRBV6-2 or TRBV6-3 to TRBJ1-2; D uncertain. Trimming left V 4 bases short and J 7 bases short, with 7 bases between. CDR3 length: 11 amino acids. Germline V lookup: CDR1 MNHEY, CDR2 SVGEGT. The CDR3 sequence is CASSSYSGYTF. CDR3 bases: TGTGCCAGCAGTTCGTACAGTGGCTACACCTTC.

The J gene is TRBJ1-1, the V gene TRBV21-1; TRBD1 reflects the table's D call only, with no check against the DNA. TRBV21-1 has pseudogene status. The length of the CDR3 is 13 residues. CDR3 nucleotides: TGTGCCAGCACCTCGGGACAGGGGGCCGAAGCTTTCTTT. As protein: CASTSGQGAEAFF.

J is TRBJ1-2 and V is TRBV27; 10 positions match TRBD1. Unmatched junction bases numbered 9, after V lost 6 bases and J lost 8 bases. CDR3 length equals 14 residues. Germline V gene data show CDR1 as MNHEY and CDR2 as SMNVEV (reference sequence). CDR3 in amino acids: CASRKTGGHQGYTF. CDR3 DNA: TGTGCCAGCAGAAAGACAGGGGGCCACCAAGGCTACACCTTC.

This rearrangement joins TRBV2 to TRBJ1-2, with unresolved D. This CDR3 has 16 amino acids. V lost 3 bases to trimming and J lost 8 bases, with 22 bases between them. Germline V gene lookup returns CDR1 SNHLY and CDR2 FYNNEI. The CDR3 nucleotides are TGTGCCAGCAGTGATACCCATACGGGTTCCGCGCGGGGCTACACCTTC. It is translated as CASSDTHTGSARGYTF. Supplemented by reference TRBV2 and TRBJ1-2, the full variable domain reads EPEVTQTPSHQVTQMGQEVILRCVPISNHLYFYWYRQILGQKVEFLVSFYNNEISEKSEIFDDQFSVERPDGSNFTLKIRSTKLEDSAMYFCASSDTHTGSARGYTFGSGTRLTVV.

On this clone itself: Other DNA sequences in the same sample also yield this CDR3. The chain is built from TRBV5-1 and TRBJ1-1, with D uncertain. The ends were cut back, 6 bases at V and 0 bases at J, with 9 bases in the middle. This CDR3 comprises 13 residues. The germline CDR1 and CDR2 sequences are SGHRS and YFSETQ. The CDR3 DNA is TGCGCCAGCAAGGGTCCCATGAACACTGAAGCTTTCTTT. Amino acids: CASKGPMNTEAFF.

CDR3 sequence (DNA): TGTGCCAGCAGCTCAGGGGGCTCCTACAATGAGCAGTTCTTC. It yields the protein CASSSGGSYNEQFF. V is TRBV27 and J is TRBJ2-1; 7 bases are a match to TRBD1. The CDR3 sequence is 14 residues long. V shed 6 bases, J shed 0 bases, and the junction held 2 bases outside the gene matches. Germline V lookup: CDR1 MNHEY, CDR2 SMNVEV (reference sequence).

The chain is built from TRBV4-1 and TRBJ2-7; D remains unclear. CDR1 and CDR2 (germline): MGHRA, YSYEKL. Trimming left V 1 base short and J 0 bases short, with 7 bases between. The length of the CDR3 is 14 residues. The CDR3 bases are TGCGCCAGCAGCCAAGCCCCTTTCTCCTACGAGCAGTACTTC. Translating gives CASSQAPFSYEQYF.

The chain uses TRBV24-1 and TRBJ1-5, with D possibly matching TRBD1 (6 bases). Trimming took off 12 bases at V and 0 bases at J, with 14 bases between the two ends. Germline V gene data show CDR1 as KGHDR and CDR2 as SFDVKD. CDR3 size: 14 residues. The CDR3 DNA follows: TGTGCCTGCCCGACAGGAGATAGCAATCAGCCCCAGCATTTT. Its translation is CACPTGDSNQPQHF.

J is TRBJ1-4 and V is TRBV19; TRBD1 aligns across 7 bases. The CDR3 has 12 residues. CDR1 and CDR2 (germline): LNHDA, SQIVND (reference sequence). J lost 7 bases, V lost 8 bases, and 4 bases had no gene match. This CDR3 reads CASGTAGEKLFF. CDR3 in DNA: TGTGCCAGTGGGACAGCGGGTGAAAAACTGTTTTTT.

This rearrangement joins TRBV7-2 to TRBJ1-6; no definite D call. This CDR3 is built from 18 residues. Trimming removed 0 bases from V and 0 bases from J, with 12 bases in between. CDR1 and CDR2 (germline): SGHTA, FQGNSA. This CDR3 reads CASSLALSESSYNSPLHF. CDR3 coding DNA: TGTGCCAGCAGCTTAGCATTGTCGGAAAGCTCCTATAATTCACCCCTCCACTTT.

The rearrangement uses TRBV7-9 and TRBJ2-7; D might be TRBD1 (6 bases). There are 13 residues in the CDR3. In germline, CDR1 is SEHNR, CDR2 FQNEAQ (reference sequence). The V gene lost 5 bases and the J gene lost 2 bases, with 10 bases spanning the gap. CDR3 sequence: CASSQQGPYEQYF. The CDR3 bases are TGTGCCAGCAGCCAACAGGGTCCCTACGAGCAGTACTTC.

The V gene is TRBV7-8, the J gene TRBJ1-5, with 7 nucleotides matching TRBD1. The V and J ends lost 4 bases and 2 bases, in that order; junction bases with no gene match: 5. Per the germline V gene, CDR1 is SGHVS and CDR2 is FQNEAQ. The CDR3 extends over 15 amino acids. CDR3 loop: CASSWRQGGNQPQHF. Here the CDR3 DNA reads TGTGCCAGCAGCTGGAGACAGGGTGGCAATCAGCCCCAGCATTTT.

V gene TRBV6-5 combines with J gene TRBJ1-2, with D unresolved. The CDR3 has 10 amino acids. The ends were cut back, 8 bases at V and 10 bases at J, with 11 bases in the middle. Germline loops: CDR1 MNHEY, CDR2 SVGAGI. The CDR3 loop reads CASGARTYTF. In DNA, the CDR3 is TGTGCCAGCGGCGCCAGAACCTACACCTTC.

The rearrangement links TRBV11-2 to TRBJ1-6; D is unclear. The germline V and J ends were trimmed by 4 bases and 9 bases, with 13 bases remaining between them. CDR1 and CDR2 from the germline V gene are SGHAT and FQNNGV. CDR3 size: 14 residues. The CDR3 sequence is CASSSMFGGSPLHF. In DNA form, the CDR3 reads TGTGCCAGCAGCTCTATGTTTGGCGGTTCACCCCTCCACTTT.